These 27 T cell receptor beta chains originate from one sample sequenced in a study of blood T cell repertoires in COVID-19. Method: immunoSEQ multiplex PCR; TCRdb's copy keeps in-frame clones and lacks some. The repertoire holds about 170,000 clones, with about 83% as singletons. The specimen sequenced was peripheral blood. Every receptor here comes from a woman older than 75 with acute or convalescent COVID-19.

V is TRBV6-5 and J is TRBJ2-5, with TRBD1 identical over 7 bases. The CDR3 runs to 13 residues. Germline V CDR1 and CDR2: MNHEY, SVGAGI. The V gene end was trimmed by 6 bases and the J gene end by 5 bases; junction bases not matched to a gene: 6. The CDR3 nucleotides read TGTGCCAGCAGGGACAGGAGGAGTGAGACCCAGTACTTC. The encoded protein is CASRDRRSETQYF.

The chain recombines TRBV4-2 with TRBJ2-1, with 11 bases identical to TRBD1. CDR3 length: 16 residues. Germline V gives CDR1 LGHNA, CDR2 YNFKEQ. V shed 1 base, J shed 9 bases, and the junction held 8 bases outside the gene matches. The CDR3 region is CASSQVGQGALGEQFF. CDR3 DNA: TGTGCCAGCAGCCAAGTAGGACAGGGGGCTTTGGGTGAGCAGTTCTTC.

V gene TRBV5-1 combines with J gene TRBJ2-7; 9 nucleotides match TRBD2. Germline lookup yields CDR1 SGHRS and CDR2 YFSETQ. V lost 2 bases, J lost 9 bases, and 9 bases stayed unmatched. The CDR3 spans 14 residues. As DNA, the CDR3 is TGCGCCAGCAGCTTCCAGCGGGGGGCGTCGGGGCAGTACTTC. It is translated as CASSFQRGASGQYF.

For the CDR3, the DNA is TGTGCCACCAAGGGACAGGGCTCCGGGGAGCTGTTTTTT. Translating gives CATKGQGSGELFF. The chain has TRBV24-1 and TRBJ2-2, with 9 bases aligning to TRBD1. Germline V CDR1 and CDR2: KGHDR, SFDVKD. The CDR3 is made up of 13 amino acids. Germline trimming cut 8 bases from V and 6 bases from J; bases unmatched to any gene: 3.

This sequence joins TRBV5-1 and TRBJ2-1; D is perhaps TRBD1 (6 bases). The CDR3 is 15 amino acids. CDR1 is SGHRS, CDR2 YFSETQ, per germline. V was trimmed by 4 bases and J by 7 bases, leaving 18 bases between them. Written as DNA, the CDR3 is TGCGCCAGCAGCATTGGACCGGGCAGGGGAAATGAGCAGTTCTTC. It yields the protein CASSIGPGRGNEQFF.

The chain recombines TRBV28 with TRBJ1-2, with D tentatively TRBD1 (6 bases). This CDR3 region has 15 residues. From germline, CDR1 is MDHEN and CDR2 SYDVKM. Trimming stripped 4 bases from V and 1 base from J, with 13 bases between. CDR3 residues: CASSYPLGGNYGYTF. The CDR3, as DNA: TGTGCCAGCAGTTACCCATTAGGGGGTAACTATGGCTACACCTTC.

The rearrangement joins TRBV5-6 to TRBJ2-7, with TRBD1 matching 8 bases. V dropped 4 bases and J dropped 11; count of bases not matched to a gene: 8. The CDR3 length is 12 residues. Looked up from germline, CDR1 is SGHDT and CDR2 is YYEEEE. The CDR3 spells CASSTDRANEYF. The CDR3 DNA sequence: TGTGCCAGCAGCACGGACAGGGCTAATGAGTACTTC.

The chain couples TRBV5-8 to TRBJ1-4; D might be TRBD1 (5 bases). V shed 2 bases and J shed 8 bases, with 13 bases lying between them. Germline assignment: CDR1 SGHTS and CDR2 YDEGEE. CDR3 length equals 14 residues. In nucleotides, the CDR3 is TGTGCCAGCAGCTTAAGCGGGGGACGGGAAAAACTGTTTTTT. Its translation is CASSLSGGREKLFF.

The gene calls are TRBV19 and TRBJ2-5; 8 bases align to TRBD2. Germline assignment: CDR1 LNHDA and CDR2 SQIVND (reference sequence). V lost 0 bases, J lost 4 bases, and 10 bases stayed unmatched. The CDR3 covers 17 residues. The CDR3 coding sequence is TGTGCCAGTAGTATAGACGATCGGCCGGGGACTAGAGAGACCCAGTACTTC. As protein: CASSIDDRPGTRETQYF.

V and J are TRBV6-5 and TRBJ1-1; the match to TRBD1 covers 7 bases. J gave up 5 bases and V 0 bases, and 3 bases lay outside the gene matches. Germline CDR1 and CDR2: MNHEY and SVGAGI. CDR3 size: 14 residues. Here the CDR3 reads CASSYSQGRTEAFF. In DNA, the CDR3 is TGTGCCAGCAGTTACTCACAGGGGAGGACTGAAGCTTTCTTT.

The CDR3 sequence: CASSYGRGSNNEQFF. The CDR3 coding sequence is TGTGCCAGCAGCTACGGGAGGGGGAGTAACAATGAGCAGTTCTTC. This chain uses TRBV7-6 with TRBJ2-1; 8 nucleotides agree with TRBD2. The CDR3 totals 15 residues. V shed 4 bases and J 5 bases; nucleotides not matched to a gene: 7. Looked up from germline, CDR1 is SGHVS and CDR2 is FNYEAQ. Supplemented by reference TRBV7-6 and TRBJ2-1, the full variable domain reads GAGVSQSPRYKVTKRGQDVALRCDPISGHVSLYWYRQALGQGPEFLTYFNYEAQQDKSGLPNDRFSAERPEGSISTLTIQRTEQRDSAMYRCASSYGRGSNNEQFFGPGTRLTVL.

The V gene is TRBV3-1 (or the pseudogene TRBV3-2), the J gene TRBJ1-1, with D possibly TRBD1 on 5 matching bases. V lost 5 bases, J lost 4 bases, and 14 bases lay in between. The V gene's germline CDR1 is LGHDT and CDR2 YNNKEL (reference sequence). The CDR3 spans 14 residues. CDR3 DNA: TGTGCCAGCAGCGGAAATGGGGGGGTCACTGAAGCTTTCTTT. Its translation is CASSGNGGVTEAFF.

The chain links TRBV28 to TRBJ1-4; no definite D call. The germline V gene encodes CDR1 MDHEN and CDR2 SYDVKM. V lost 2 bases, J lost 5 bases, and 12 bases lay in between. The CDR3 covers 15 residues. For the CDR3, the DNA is TGTGCCAGCAGTTTACTTTCCGGGGAAAATGAAAAACTGTTTTTT. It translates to CASSLLSGENEKLFF.

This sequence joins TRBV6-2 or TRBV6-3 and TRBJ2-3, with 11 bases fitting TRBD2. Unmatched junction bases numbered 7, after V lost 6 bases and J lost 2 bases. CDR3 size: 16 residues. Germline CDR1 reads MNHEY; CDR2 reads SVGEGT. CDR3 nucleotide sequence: TGTGCCAGCAGCCGTAGACTAGCGGGGATCACAGATACGCAGTATTTT. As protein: CASSRRLAGITDTQYF.

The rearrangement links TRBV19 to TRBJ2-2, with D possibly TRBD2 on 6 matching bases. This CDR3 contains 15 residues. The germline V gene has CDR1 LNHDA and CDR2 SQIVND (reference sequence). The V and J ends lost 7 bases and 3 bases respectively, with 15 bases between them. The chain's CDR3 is CASTTPGGYTGELFF. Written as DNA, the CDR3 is TGTGCCAGTACCACGCCCGGGGGTTACACCGGGGAGCTGTTTTTT.

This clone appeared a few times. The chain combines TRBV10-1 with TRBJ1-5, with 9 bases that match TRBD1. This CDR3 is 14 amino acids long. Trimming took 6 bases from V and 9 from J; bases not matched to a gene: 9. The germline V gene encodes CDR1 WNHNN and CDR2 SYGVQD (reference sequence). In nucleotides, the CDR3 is TGCGCCAGCAGATCGGGACAGGGACGGGGGCCCCAGCATTTT. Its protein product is CASRSGQGRGPQHF.

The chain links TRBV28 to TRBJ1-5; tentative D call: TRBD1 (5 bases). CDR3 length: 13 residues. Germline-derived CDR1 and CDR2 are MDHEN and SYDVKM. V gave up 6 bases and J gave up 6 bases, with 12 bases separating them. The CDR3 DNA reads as TGTGCCAGCAGCCCAGGGCTAGGTCAGCCCCAGCATTTT. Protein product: CASSPGLGQPQHF.

CDR3 coding DNA: TGTGCCAGCAGCTTGCCCGGGGGGCGCACAGATACGCAGTATTTT. Its protein product is CASSLPGGRTDTQYF. V usage is TRBV5-4 and J usage is TRBJ2-3; possibly TRBD2 for D (7 bases). Deletions cut 1 base from V and 1 base from J, with 10 bases between. CDR1 and CDR2 (germline): SGHNT, YYREEE (reference sequence). The CDR3 totals 15 residues.

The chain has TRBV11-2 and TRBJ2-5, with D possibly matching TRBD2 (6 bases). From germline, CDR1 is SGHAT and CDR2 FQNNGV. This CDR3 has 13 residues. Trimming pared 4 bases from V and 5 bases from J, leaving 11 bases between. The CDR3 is CASSWGLEETQYF. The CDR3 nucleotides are TGTGCCAGCAGCTGGGGACTGGAGGAGACCCAGTACTTC.

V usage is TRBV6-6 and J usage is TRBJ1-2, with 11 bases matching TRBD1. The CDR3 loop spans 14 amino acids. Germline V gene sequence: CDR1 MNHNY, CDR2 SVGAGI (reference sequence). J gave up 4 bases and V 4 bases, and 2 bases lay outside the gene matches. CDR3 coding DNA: TGTGCCAGCAGTTCGGGGACAGGGGGCTATGGCTACACCTTC. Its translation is CASSSGTGGYGYTF.

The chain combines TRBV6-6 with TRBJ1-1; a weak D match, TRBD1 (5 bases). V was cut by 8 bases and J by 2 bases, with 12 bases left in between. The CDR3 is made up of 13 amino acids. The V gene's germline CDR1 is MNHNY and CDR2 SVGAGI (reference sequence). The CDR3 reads CASRQGSNTEAFF. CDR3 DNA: TGTGCCAGCCGGCAGGGCAGCAACACTGAAGCTTTCTTT.

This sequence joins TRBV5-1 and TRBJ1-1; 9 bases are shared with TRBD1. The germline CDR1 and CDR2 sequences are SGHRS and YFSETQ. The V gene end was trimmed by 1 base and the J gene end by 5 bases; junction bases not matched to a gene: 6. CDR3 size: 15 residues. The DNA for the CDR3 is TGCGCCAGCAGCTTGTTTGGGACAGGGAGGACTGAAGCTTTCTTT. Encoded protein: CASSLFGTGRTEAFF.

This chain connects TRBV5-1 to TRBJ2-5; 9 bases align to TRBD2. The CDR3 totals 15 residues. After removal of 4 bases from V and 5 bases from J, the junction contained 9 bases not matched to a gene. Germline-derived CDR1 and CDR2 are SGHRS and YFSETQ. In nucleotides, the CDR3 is TGCGCCAGCAGCCCTTTGGGGACTAGCAAGGAGACCCAGTACTTC. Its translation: CASSPLGTSKETQYF.

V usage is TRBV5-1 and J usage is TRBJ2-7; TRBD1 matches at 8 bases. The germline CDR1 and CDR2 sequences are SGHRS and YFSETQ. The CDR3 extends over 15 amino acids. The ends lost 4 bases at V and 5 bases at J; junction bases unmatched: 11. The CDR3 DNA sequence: TGCGCCAGCAGCACCGGACAGGGTCCCCCCGACGAGCAGTACTTC. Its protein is CASSTGQGPPDEQYF.

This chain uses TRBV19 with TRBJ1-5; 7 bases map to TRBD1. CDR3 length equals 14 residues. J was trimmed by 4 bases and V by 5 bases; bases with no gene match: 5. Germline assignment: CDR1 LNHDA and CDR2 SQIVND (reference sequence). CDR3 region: CASSFGTANQPQHF. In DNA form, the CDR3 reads TGTGCCAGTAGTTTTGGGACAGCTAATCAGCCCCAGCATTTT.

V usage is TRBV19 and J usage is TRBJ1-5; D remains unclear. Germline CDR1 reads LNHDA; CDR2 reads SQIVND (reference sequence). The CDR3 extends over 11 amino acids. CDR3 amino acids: CASGFNQPQHF. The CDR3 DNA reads TGTGCATCAGGCTTCAATCAGCCCCAGCATTTT.

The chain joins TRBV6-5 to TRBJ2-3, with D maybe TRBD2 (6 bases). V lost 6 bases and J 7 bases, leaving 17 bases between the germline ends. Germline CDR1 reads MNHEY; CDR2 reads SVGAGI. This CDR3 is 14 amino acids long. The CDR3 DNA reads TGTGCCAGCAGCATGTCGGGGGTGGAAAATACGCAGTATTTT. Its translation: CASSMSGVENTQYF.